The 22 T cell receptor beta chains below come from one sample, sequenced in a study of control samples from healthy donors and cancer patients. Libraries were prepared by immunoSEQ multiplex PCR; TCRdb keeps only in-frame clonotypes and omits some of them. The sample contains over 120,000 clones, around 90% of which appear only once. Sequenced material: blood. All receptors come from a man aged 25 to 40 in good health.

The rearrangement uses TRBV7-3 and TRBJ1-1, with 7 bases lining up with TRBD1. V lost 5 bases to trimming and J lost 0 bases; unmatched junction nucleotides: 3. CDR3 length equals 14 residues. Germline V gives CDR1 SGHTA, CDR2 FQGTGA. The CDR3 here is CASSKDRLNTEAFF. Written as DNA, the CDR3 is TGTGCCAGCAGCAAGGACAGGTTGAACACTGAAGCTTTCTTT.

CDR3 amino acids: CASSIPGGEYLLSNQPQHF. The CDR3, as DNA: TGTGCCAGTAGTATCCCAGGGGGCGAATACCTATTAAGCAATCAGCCCCAGCATTTT. The chain uses TRBV19 and TRBJ1-5; 8 nucleotides agree with TRBD1. There are 19 residues in the CDR3. Germline V gene data show CDR1 as LNHDA and CDR2 as SQIVND (reference sequence). The V segment lost 3 bases and the J segment 1 base; nucleotides outside the gene matches: 14.

The V gene is TRBV19, the J gene TRBJ2-7; 9 nucleotides agree with TRBD1. The V and J ends lost 3 bases and 2 bases, in that order; junction bases with no gene match: 8. The CDR3 is 16 amino acids. Germline-derived CDR1 and CDR2 are LNHDA and SQIVND (reference sequence). The CDR3: CASSMRGTGMTYEQYF. The CDR3 DNA sequence: TGTGCCAGTAGTATGAGGGGGACAGGGATGACCTACGAGCAGTACTTC.

The rearrangement joins TRBV7-3 to TRBJ2-6, with unresolved D. This CDR3 has 13 residues. Trimming pared 5 bases from V and 1 base from J, leaving 3 bases between. Germline V gene lookup returns CDR1 SGHTA and CDR2 FQGTGA. The CDR3, as DNA: TGTGCCAGCAGCCATTCTGGGGCCAACGTCCTGACTTTC. Translated: CASSHSGANVLTF.

V gene TRBV5-6 combines with J gene TRBJ2-2, with 11 bases identical to TRBD2. Germline V gene sequence: CDR1 SGHDT, CDR2 YYEEEE. The CDR3 sequence is 19 residues long. Trimming took 3 bases from V and 0 from J; bases not matched to a gene: 10. CDR3 loop: CASSSGVGLAGPNTGELFF. CDR3 DNA sequence: TGTGCCAGCAGCTCGGGGGTCGGACTAGCGGGCCCGAACACCGGGGAGCTGTTTTTT.

J is TRBJ1-5 and V is TRBV28, with a tentative D call TRBD1 (6 bases). The CDR3 has 14 amino acids. With 7 bases removed from V and 3 bases from J, the gap between germline ends came to 13 bases. The germline gives CDR1 MDHEN, CDR2 SYDVKM. The CDR3 nucleotides read TGTGCCAGCATTGAAACAGGGATCAATCAGCCCCAGCATTTT. It translates to CASIETGINQPQHF.

This rearrangement joins TRBV28 to TRBJ1-1, with D perhaps matching TRBD1 (6 bases). This CDR3 region has 14 residues. Trimming shortened V by 6 bases and J by 7 bases, and 18 bases separated the two germline ends. Germline V gives CDR1 MDHEN, CDR2 SYDVKM. CDR3 bases: TGTGCCAGCAGCATTCGGACAGCAGTTTATGAAGCTTTCTTT. Its protein is CASSIRTAVYEAFF.

J is TRBJ1-1 and V is TRBV9; D is ambiguous. The CDR3 totals 14 residues. From germline, CDR1 is SGDLS and CDR2 YYNGEE. V lost 0 bases, J lost 7 bases, and 13 bases lay in between. The CDR3 reads CASSVGVLPVEAFF. The CDR3 bases are TGTGCCAGCAGCGTAGGTGTCTTGCCAGTTGAAGCTTTCTTT. Filled out from reference TRBV9 and TRBJ1-1, the complete variable domain reads DSGVTQTPKHLITATGQRVTLRCSPRSGDLSVYWYQQSLDQGLQFLIQYYNGEERAKGNILERFSAQQFPDLHSELNLSSLELGDSALYFCASSVGVLPVEAFFGQGTRLTVV.

This chain joins TRBV7-3 and TRBJ2-1; D is uncertain. V lost 5 bases and J 0 bases, leaving 14 bases between the germline ends. Germline V gene lookup returns CDR1 SGHTA and CDR2 FQGTGA. The CDR3 runs to 16 residues. CDR3: CASSKSSVGSYNEQFF. CDR3 nucleotide sequence: TGTGCCAGCAGCAAATCATCGGTAGGCTCCTACAATGAGCAGTTCTTC.

The CDR3 coding sequence is TGTGCCAGCAGCAGCGGGGTTAGGGGTCAGCCCCAGCATTTT. It codes for CASSSGVRGQPQHF. This chain uses TRBV5-6 with TRBJ1-5, with D possibly TRBD1 on 5 matching bases. The CDR3 is 14 amino acids. Trimming removed 4 bases at V and 6 bases at J, with 14 bases between. Germline assignment: CDR1 SGHDT and CDR2 YYEEEE.

This rearrangement joins TRBV7-3 to TRBJ1-2; D may be TRBD1 (5 bases). This CDR3 is 13 amino acids long. CDR1 is SGHTA and CDR2 is FQGTGA in the germline V gene. V was pared by 1 base and J by 6 bases, with 9 bases between. DNA for the CDR3: TGTGCCAGCAGCTTAAATGGAGGGGATGGCTACACCTTC. This translates into CASSLNGGDGYTF.

This chain uses TRBV10-1 with TRBJ2-1; TRBD1 or TRBD2 may be the D gene (5 bases each). Germline loops: CDR1 WNHNN, CDR2 SYGVQD (reference sequence). The germline V and J ends were trimmed by 3 bases and 4 bases, with 7 bases remaining between them. CDR3 size: 13 residues. CDR3 in DNA: TGCGCCAGCAGTGAATGGGGGTACAATGAGCAGTTCTTC. Translated, it gives CASSEWGYNEQFF.

The chain employs TRBV23-1 and TRBJ2-1, with TRBD1 matching over 7 bases. TRBV23-1 is reported as an ORF; its role is uncertain. The V gene end was trimmed by 3 bases and the J gene end by 6 bases; junction bases not matched to a gene: 5. The CDR3 loop spans 14 amino acids. This CDR3 reads CASSHSTGRNEQFF. Here the CDR3 DNA reads TGCGCCAGCAGTCATTCGACAGGGCGCAATGAGCAGTTCTTC.

The chain recombines TRBV6-5 with TRBJ1-1, with 7 bases aligning to TRBD1. Trimming at V came to 6 bases and at J to 5 bases, leaving 3 bases not matched to a gene. CDR1 is MNHEY, CDR2 SVGAGI, per germline. CDR3 length: 12 amino acids. The CDR3 coding sequence is TGTGCCAGCAGCCAGGGGGATACTGAAGCTTTCTTT. Residues: CASSQGDTEAFF.

This chain uses TRBV30 with TRBJ1-6; D unclear. The CDR3 contains 12 residues. V was shortened by 0 bases and J by 13 bases, with 10 bases between the two germline ends. In germline, CDR1 is GTSNPN, CDR2 SVGIG (reference sequence). The CDR3 sequence: CAWSVPDPPLHF. CDR3 bases: TGTGCCTGGAGTGTACCAGACCCTCCCCTCCACTTT.

This clone came up once. V is TRBV12-3 or TRBV12-4 and J is TRBJ2-1; D call uncertain. The CDR3 spans 10 residues. Trimming removed 7 bases at V and 10 bases at J, with 8 bases between. CDR3 amino acids: CASIDREQFF. Here the CDR3 DNA reads TGTGCCAGCATTGACCGGGAGCAGTTCTTC.

V is TRBV2 and J is TRBJ1-3; 8 nucleotides match TRBD1. The germline gives CDR1 SNHLY, CDR2 FYNNEI. This CDR3 spans 15 amino acids. The V segment lost 5 bases and the J segment 4 bases; nucleotides outside the gene matches: 7. CDR3 protein: CASSSTGTGGNTIYF. The CDR3 DNA is TGTGCCAGCAGTTCTACTGGGACAGGAGGAAACACCATATATTTT.

J is TRBJ2-2 and V is TRBV27, with unresolved D. The CDR3 consists of 13 residues. Germline V gene data show CDR1 as MNHEY and CDR2 as SMNVEV (reference sequence). Trimming took 6 bases from V and 5 from J, leaving 10 bases between them. In DNA form, the CDR3 reads TGTGCCAGCAGCTCCACACCGACCGGGGAGCTGTTTTTT. It codes for CASSSTPTGELFF.

This sequence joins TRBV7-2 and TRBJ1-5; 8 bases are a match to TRBD1. Per germline, CDR1 SGHTA and CDR2 FQGNSA. The CDR3 is 14 residues long. V shed 6 bases, J shed 4 bases, and the junction held 5 bases outside the gene matches. The DNA for the CDR3 is TGTGCCAGCAGGGGACAGGTTGGGAATCAGCCCCAGCATTTT. This sequence encodes CASRGQVGNQPQHF.

V and J are TRBV5-4 and TRBJ2-4; 8 nucleotides agree with TRBD1. This CDR3 is built from 17 residues. The germline CDR1 and CDR2 sequences are SGHNT and YYREEE (reference sequence). Trimming at V came to 2 bases and at J to 0 bases, leaving 7 bases not matched to a gene. This CDR3 reads CASSFGTGSLAKNIQYF. The CDR3 DNA reads TGTGCCAGCAGCTTCGGGACAGGTTCCTTAGCCAAAAACATTCAGTACTTC.

The J gene is TRBJ2-6, the V gene TRBV28, with D uncertain. This CDR3 has 17 residues. Germline CDR1 and CDR2: MDHEN and SYDVKM. The V gene lost 3 bases and the J gene lost 3 bases, with 15 bases spanning the gap. The CDR3 DNA follows: TGTGCCAGCAGTTTTTGGTCAGTACGATATGGGGCCAACGTCCTGACTTTC. Protein: CASSFWSVRYGANVLTF.

CDR3 coding DNA: TGTGCCAGCAGCCAAGATCCCTGGGGAAGCATTCAGTACTTC. It is translated as CASSQDPWGSIQYF. V usage is TRBV14 and J usage is TRBJ2-4; the D is unclear. This CDR3 region has 14 residues. In germline, CDR1 is SGHDN, CDR2 FVKESK. Trimming pared 0 bases from V and 9 bases from J, leaving 12 bases between. Filled out from reference TRBV14 and TRBJ2-4, the complete variable domain reads EAGVTQFPSHSVIEKGQTVTLRCDPISGHDNLYWYRRVMGKEIKFLLHFVKESKQDESGMPNNRFLAERTGGTYSTLKVQPAELEDSGVYFCASSQDPWGSIQYFGAGTRLSVL.